The present T cell receptor (beta chain) was sequenced within a study of blood T cell repertoires in COVID-19. Seattle participants joined during active infection and were tracked over time. Assay used: immunoSEQ multiplex PCR; TCRdb lists only in-frame clones, some missing. The sample records 250,000 to 350,000 clones, about 81% being singletons. From germline, CDR1 is MNHEY and CDR2 SMNVEV (reference sequence). CDR3 length: 14 amino acids. Unmatched junction bases numbered 5, after V lost 4 bases and J lost 5 bases. The V call is TRBV27, the J call TRBJ1-5, with TRBD1 matching 7 bases. Sequenced: peripheral blood. This sequence originates from a human donor with COVID-19, enrolled during active disease. The donor label of this sample is uncertain. This chain's CDR3 is CASSSPGQHQPQHF. CDR3 nucleotide sequence: TGTGCCAGCAGTTCTCCGGGACAGCATCAGCCCCAGCATTTT.